These T cell receptor beta chains were read from a single sample in a study of CD8+ T cells in alopecia areata. Profiled with immunoSEQ multiplex PCR; TCRdb holds only in-frame clones, not every one. The repertoire has around 190,000 clones, 50% to 60% of them found once; the top ten carry roughly 0.7%. The specimen was CD4+ T cells sorted from blood, collected at week 4, from a patient treated with tofacitinib. Receptor source: a human donor with alopecia areata. The CDR3 runs from the conserved cysteine through the conserved F or W. The D gene is left open where the match is weak. Rows may omit the clone size; those that give it use once, few, many or a size class.

clone size: once; D gene: NA; J gene: TRBJ1-5; V gene: TRBV5-6; CDR3 DNA: TGTGCCAGCAGCTTGGTCGATCAGCCCCAGCATTTT; CDR3 protein: CASSLVDQPQHF
clone size: once; D gene: TRBD1; J gene: TRBJ1-2; V gene: TRBV10-3; CDR3 DNA: TGTGCCATCAGTGAGGGTACAGGGGAGGACTATGGCTACACCTTC; CDR3 protein: CAISEGTGEDYGYTF
clone size: few; D gene: NA; J gene: TRBJ2-5; V gene: TRBV7-9; CDR3 DNA: TGTGCCAGCAGCTTAAATAGCAAGACCCAGTACTTC; CDR3 protein: CASSLNSKTQYF
clone size: NA; D gene: NA; J gene: TRBJ1-2; V gene: TRBV6-5; CDR3 DNA: TGTGCCAGCGGGGAAGGCGCGGGTAACTATGGCTACACCTTC; CDR3 protein: CASGEGAGNYGYTF
clone size: NA; D gene: NA; J gene: TRBJ1-1; V gene: TRBV13; CDR3 DNA: TGTGCCAGCAGCTTAGGAGCCGGGTCTTTCTTT; CDR3 protein: CASSLGAGSFF
clone size: NA; D gene: NA; J gene: TRBJ2-3; V gene: TRBV7-2; CDR3 DNA: TGTGCCAGCAGCTTAGGGGTATGGACAGATACGCAGTATTTT; CDR3 protein: CASSLGVWTDTQYF
clone size: NA; D gene: NA; J gene: TRBJ2-5; V gene: TRBV5-6; CDR3 DNA: TGTGCCAGCAGCTTGGTCTCTGGGTTGGAGACCCAGTACTTC; CDR3 protein: CASSLVSGLETQYF
clone size: few; D gene: NA; J gene: TRBJ1-1; V gene: TRBV5-5; CDR3 DNA: TGTGCCAGCAGCTTGGAGGTGAACAGGGTAGGGACTGAAGCTTTCTTT; CDR3 protein: CASSLEVNRVGTEAFF
clone size: NA; D gene: NA; J gene: TRBJ2-5; V gene: TRBV29-1; CDR3 DNA: TGCAGCGCCGAACAAGAGACCCAGTACTTC; CDR3 protein: CSAEQETQYF
clone size: NA; D gene: NA; J gene: TRBJ2-7; V gene: TRBV7-9; CDR3 DNA: TGTGCCAGCAGCCCGAGGCTAGCCTCCTACGAGCAGTACTTC; CDR3 protein: CASSPRLASYEQYF
clone size: NA; D gene: NA; J gene: TRBJ2-5; V gene: TRBV27; CDR3 DNA: TGTGCCAGCAGTCCGGGAACTGCTATTGGCGAGACCCAGTACTTC; CDR3 protein: CASSPGTAIGETQYF
clone size: NA; D gene: NA; J gene: TRBJ1-1; V gene: TRBV7-2; CDR3 DNA: TGTGCCAGCAGCGTGGGGGGAACTGAAGCTTTCTTT; CDR3 protein: CASSVGGTEAFF
clone size: NA; D gene: TRBD2; J gene: TRBJ2-7; V gene: TRBV6-1; CDR3 DNA: TGTGCCAGCAGTGAATCTTACAGCGGGGGGGGCTACGAGCAGTACTTC; CDR3 protein: CASSESYSGGGYEQYF
clone size: NA; D gene: TRBD1; J gene: TRBJ2-1; V gene: TRBV6-5; CDR3 DNA: TGTGCCAGCAGCGACAGGGACCAACACAATGAGCAGTTCTTC; CDR3 protein: CASSDRDQHNEQFF
clone size: NA; D gene: NA; J gene: TRBJ1-1; V gene: TRBV29-1; CDR3 DNA: TGCAGCGTGGGATTGAACACTGAAGCTTTCTTT; CDR3 protein: CSVGLNTEAFF
clone size: NA; D gene: NA; J gene: TRBJ1-2; V gene: TRBV6-5; CDR3 DNA: TGTGCCAGCAGTCGTGGGACGGAGTATGGCTACACCTTC; CDR3 protein: CASSRGTEYGYTF
clone size: NA; D gene: TRBD2; J gene: TRBJ2-7; V gene: TRBV5-1; CDR3 DNA: TGCGCCAGCAGCACATCTAGCGGGAGGGCGCCGTACGAGCAGTACTTC; CDR3 protein: CASSTSSGRAPYEQYF
clone size: NA; D gene: TRBD1; J gene: TRBJ1-5; V gene: TRBV9; CDR3 DNA: TGTGCCAGCAGCCAAGACAGGGTCCGGCAGCCCCAGCATTTT; CDR3 protein: CASSQDRVRQPQHF
clone size: NA; D gene: NA; J gene: TRBJ2-1; V gene: TRBV7-8; CDR3 DNA: TGTGCCAGCAGCGTAGGAGGGCCAGGTGAGCAGTTCTTC; CDR3 protein: CASSVGGPGEQFF
clone size: few; D gene: NA; J gene: TRBJ1-2; V gene: TRBV29-1; CDR3 DNA: TGCAGCGTTGCCCCGGAGGGCGGCTATGGCTACACCTTC; CDR3 protein: CSVAPEGGYGYTF
clone size: NA; D gene: NA; J gene: TRBJ2-7; V gene: TRBV29-1; CDR3 DNA: TGCAGCGTTGAAGGAGCTGACACCTACGAGCAGTACTTC; CDR3 protein: CSVEGADTYEQYF
clone size: NA; D gene: NA; J gene: TRBJ1-1; V gene: TRBV15; CDR3 DNA: TGTGCCACCAGCAGAGATTCGGCGGGCCGCGGTGAAGCTTTCTTT; CDR3 protein: CATSRDSAGRGEAFF
clone size: few; D gene: NA; J gene: TRBJ2-4; V gene: TRBV29-1; CDR3 DNA: TGCAGCGTTGTTAGTCGAAGGGCGGCGGTGGGAAACATTCAGTACTTC; CDR3 protein: CSVVSRRAAVGNIQYF
clone size: NA; D gene: NA; J gene: TRBJ1-2; V gene: TRBV9; CDR3 DNA: TGTGCCAGCAGCGTAGGTCCAGAAAATAACTATGGCTACACCTTC; CDR3 protein: CASSVGPENNYGYTF
clone size: NA; D gene: NA; J gene: TRBJ1-3; V gene: TRBV9; CDR3 DNA: TGTGCCAGCAGCGGGACAGTTAGCTCTGGAAACACCATATATTTT; CDR3 protein: CASSGTVSSGNTIYF
clone size: NA; D gene: NA; J gene: TRBJ1-1; V gene: TRBV5-6; CDR3 DNA: TGTGCCAGCAGCTTGGATGGGAGGAGCACTGAAGCTTTCTTT; CDR3 protein: CASSLDGRSTEAFF
clone size: NA; D gene: NA; J gene: TRBJ1-4; V gene: TRBV2; CDR3 DNA: TGTGCCAGTGGGGTCCGGGGGGCGAATGAAAAACTGTTTTTT; CDR3 protein: CASGVRGANEKLFF
clone size: NA; D gene: TRBD1; J gene: TRBJ1-5; V gene: TRBV6-1; CDR3 DNA: TGTGCCAGCAGTGGGACAGGGGTAGTGAATCAGCCCCAGCATTTT; CDR3 protein: CASSGTGVVNQPQHF
clone size: NA; D gene: TRBD1; J gene: TRBJ2-7; V gene: TRBV9; CDR3 DNA: TGTGCCAGCAGCGTCGGACCAACAGGGGCGAGCTCCTACGAGCAGTACTTC; CDR3 protein: CASSVGPTGASSYEQYF
clone size: NA; D gene: NA; J gene: TRBJ2-2; V gene: TRBV6-5; CDR3 DNA: TGTGCCAGCAGACCACAGGGCACCGGGGAGCTGTTTTTT; CDR3 protein: CASRPQGTGELFF
clone size: NA; D gene: NA; J gene: TRBJ2-1; V gene: TRBV20-1; CDR3 DNA: TGCAGTGCTAGCCGAAATGAGCAGTTCTTC; CDR3 protein: CSASRNEQFF
clone size: NA; D gene: NA; J gene: TRBJ1-2; V gene: TRBV20-1; CDR3 DNA: TGCAGTGCTAGTCATAACTATGGCTACACCTTC; CDR3 protein: CSASHNYGYTF
clone size: NA; D gene: TRBD2; J gene: TRBJ2-1; V gene: TRBV5-1; CDR3 DNA: TGCGCCAGCAGCCCAGCTAGCGGCCTCGACAATGAGCAGTTCTTC; CDR3 protein: CASSPASGLDNEQFF
clone size: NA; D gene: TRBD2; J gene: TRBJ2-3; V gene: TRBV29-1; CDR3 DNA: TGCAGCGTTGACGGGACTAGCGGAATCACAGATACGCAGTATTTT; CDR3 protein: CSVDGTSGITDTQYF
clone size: few; D gene: NA; J gene: TRBJ1-5; V gene: TRBV30; CDR3 DNA: TGTGCCTGGAGTACGGACAATCTGAACCAGCCCCAGCATTTT; CDR3 protein: CAWSTDNLNQPQHF
clone size: few; D gene: TRBD1; J gene: TRBJ2-5; V gene: TRBV5-1; CDR3 DNA: TGCGCCAGCAGCCTTACGGGACAGCTCCAAGAGACCCAGTACTTC; CDR3 protein: CASSLTGQLQETQYF
clone size: NA; D gene: NA; J gene: TRBJ2-6; V gene: TRBV23-1; CDR3 DNA: TGCGCCAGCAGCCGTGACTCTGGGGCCAACGTCCTGACTTTC; CDR3 protein: CASSRDSGANVLTF
clone size: NA; D gene: NA; J gene: TRBJ2-5; V gene: TRBV30; CDR3 DNA: TGTGCCTGGAGTGTAGAGGAGACCCAGTACTTC; CDR3 protein: CAWSVEETQYF
clone size: NA; D gene: TRBD2; J gene: TRBJ2-7; V gene: TRBV7-2; CDR3 DNA: TGTGCCAGCAGCTTAGCCGCGGGAGGGAACTACGAGCAGTACTTC; CDR3 protein: CASSLAAGGNYEQYF
clone size: NA; D gene: NA; J gene: TRBJ2-6; V gene: TRBV29-1; CDR3 DNA: TGCAGCGTTGATACGCAATCTGGGGCCAACGTCCTGACTTTC; CDR3 protein: CSVDTQSGANVLTF
clone size: few; D gene: NA; J gene: TRBJ2-7; V gene: TRBV29-1; CDR3 DNA: TGCAGCGTTGTGGGCCGACTATACGAGCAGTACTTC; CDR3 protein: CSVVGRLYEQYF
clone size: NA; D gene: NA; J gene: TRBJ1-4; V gene: TRBV4-2; CDR3 DNA: TGTGCCAGCAGCCAAGATGACGGACAGAGCTTAGGTGCAACTAATGAAAAACTGTTTTTT; CDR3 protein: CASSQDDGQSLGATNEKLFF
clone size: NA; D gene: TRBD2; J gene: TRBJ2-7; V gene: TRBV4-1; CDR3 DNA: TGCGCCAGCAGGGAGCGGGAGACTGGCTATGAGCAGTACTTC; CDR3 protein: CASRERETGYEQYF
clone size: few; D gene: TRBD2; J gene: TRBJ2-1; V gene: TRBV5-1; CDR3 DNA: TGCGCCAGCAGCTTGGCTAGCGGGAGCTCCTACAATGAGCAGTTCTTC; CDR3 protein: CASSLASGSSYNEQFF
clone size: few; D gene: TRBD1; J gene: TRBJ2-5; V gene: TRBV29-1; CDR3 DNA: TGCAGCGTAACCGGGACAGAAGAGACCCAGTACTTC; CDR3 protein: CSVTGTEETQYF
clone size: NA; D gene: TRBD1; J gene: TRBJ2-1; V gene: TRBV29-1; CDR3 DNA: TGCAGCGTCGGACAGGGGGACAATGAGCAGTTCTTC; CDR3 protein: CSVGQGDNEQFF
clone size: NA; D gene: NA; J gene: TRBJ1-1; V gene: TRBV7-9; CDR3 DNA: TGTGCCAGCAGCCCAGTCACAGGGAGGACTGAAGCTTTCTTT; CDR3 protein: CASSPVTGRTEAFF
clone size: once; D gene: NA; J gene: TRBJ2-2; V gene: TRBV5-1; CDR3 DNA: TGCGCCAGCCATAACCAAAAGGGGACCGGGGAGCTGTTTTTT; CDR3 protein: CASHNQKGTGELFF
clone size: few; D gene: TRBD2; J gene: TRBJ2-5; V gene: TRBV7-2; CDR3 DNA: TGTGCCAGCAGCTCGGTGACTAGCGGGAGTGGAGAGACCCAGTACTTC; CDR3 protein: CASSSVTSGSGETQYF
clone size: NA; D gene: NA; J gene: TRBJ2-4; V gene: TRBV29-1; CDR3 DNA: TGCAGCGTTGGAGGGAGTGGTGGCAAAAACATTCAGTACTTC; CDR3 protein: CSVGGSGGKNIQYF
clone size: NA; D gene: TRBD2; J gene: TRBJ2-5; V gene: TRBV7-9; CDR3 DNA: TGTGCCAGCAGCTGGGGACTAGCTGTGGAGACCCAGTACTTC; CDR3 protein: CASSWGLAVETQYF
clone size: once; D gene: NA; J gene: TRBJ2-5; V gene: TRBV10-3; CDR3 DNA: TGTGCCATCAGGGAGGGGAAGGGGGAGACCCAGTACTTC; CDR3 protein: CAIREGKGETQYF
clone size: NA; D gene: TRBD1; J gene: TRBJ1-5; V gene: TRBV27; CDR3 DNA: TGTGCCAGCAGTTTACTTGGACAGGATAGCAATCAGCCCCAGCATTTT; CDR3 protein: CASSLLGQDSNQPQHF
clone size: NA; D gene: NA; J gene: TRBJ1-1; V gene: TRBV29-1; CDR3 DNA: TGCAGCGTTGAGGAGGGAATGAACACTGAAGCTTTCTTT; CDR3 protein: CSVEEGMNTEAFF
clone size: NA; D gene: TRBD1; J gene: TRBJ2-7; V gene: TRBV18; CDR3 DNA: TGTGCCAGCTCCCAAACGGACAGGGGTTCCTACGAGCAGTACTTC; CDR3 protein: CASSQTDRGSYEQYF
clone size: NA; D gene: TRBD2; J gene: TRBJ2-4; V gene: TRBV30; CDR3 DNA: TGTGCCTGGACCCCGGGACTAGCGGGAGTGGGAAACATTCAGTACTTC; CDR3 protein: CAWTPGLAGVGNIQYF
clone size: once; D gene: TRBD2; J gene: TRBJ2-1; V gene: TRBV15; CDR3 DNA: TGTGCCACCAGCAGAGTTGCCCGACTAGCGGAGAGGGGTGAGCAGTTCTTC; CDR3 protein: CATSRVARLAERGEQFF